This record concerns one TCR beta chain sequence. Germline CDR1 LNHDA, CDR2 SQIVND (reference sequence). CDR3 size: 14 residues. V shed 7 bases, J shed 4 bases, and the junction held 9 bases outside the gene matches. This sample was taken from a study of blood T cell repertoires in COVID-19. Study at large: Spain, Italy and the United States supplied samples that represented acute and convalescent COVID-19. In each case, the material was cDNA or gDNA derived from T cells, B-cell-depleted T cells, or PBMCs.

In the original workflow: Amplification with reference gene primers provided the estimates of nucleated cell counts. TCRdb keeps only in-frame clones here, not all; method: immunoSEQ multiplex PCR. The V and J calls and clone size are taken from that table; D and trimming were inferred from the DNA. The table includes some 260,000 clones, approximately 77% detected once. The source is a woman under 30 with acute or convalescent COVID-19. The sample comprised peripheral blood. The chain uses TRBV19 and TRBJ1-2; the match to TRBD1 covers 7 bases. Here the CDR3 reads CASTHPGQIYGYTF. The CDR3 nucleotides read TGTGCCAGTACCCACCCGGGACAGATCTATGGCTACACCTTC.